This T cell receptor beta chain came from a study of blood T cell repertoires in COVID-19. The overall study: T cells, B-cell-depleted T cells, or PBMCs provided the cDNA or gDNA that served as material.

Libraries were prepared by immunoSEQ multiplex PCR; TCRdb keeps only in-frame clonotypes and omits some of them. The profile shows 260,000 or so clones, roughly 88% of them singletons. The CDR3 length is 15 residues. Germline CDR1 reads LNHDA; CDR2 reads SQIVND (reference sequence). V was cut by 2 bases and J by 2 bases, with 12 bases left in between. The sequence was obtained from a human donor in a cohort sampled during active COVID-19. V gene TRBV19 combines with J gene TRBJ1-2; D possibly corresponds to TRBD1 (6 bases). The specimen sequenced was peripheral blood. This CDR3 reads CASSIRRDKNYGYTF. CDR3 nucleotide sequence: TGTGCCAGTAGTATAAGAAGGGACAAAAACTATGGCTACACCTTC. The variable domain in full, completed from reference TRBV19 and TRBJ1-2, reads DGGITQSPKYLFRKEGQNVTLSCEQNLNHDAMYWYRQDPGQGLRLIYYSQIVNDFQKGDIAEGYSVSREKKESFPLTVTSAQKNPTAFYLCASSIRRDKNYGYTFGSGTRLTVV.